Listed below are T cell receptor beta chains from one sample, sequenced in a study of identical twins. TCRdb called the 5' RACE reads again in MiXCR, with one record for every CDR3 protein. The sample has around 280,000 distinct CDR3 sequences, about 8% seen once. The same data also contributed to another study, on yellow fever vaccine responses in identical twins.

Specimen: memory (CD45RO+) T cells sorted from blood. All receptors derive from a woman under 30 in good health. Both conserved end residues are part of each CDR3. D genes are given only for firm matches. The size of a clone is reported for some rows only, either as once, few or many, or as a class for expanded clones.

d_call,j_call,clone_size,v_call,cdr3_nt,cdr3_aa
-,TRBJ1-4,-,TRBV6-5,TGTGCCAGCAGTCCACTCGGGGGGCCTGATGAAAAACTGTTTTTT,CASSPLGGPDEKLFF
-,TRBJ2-3,many,TRBV7-3,TGTGCCAGCAGCTTCGCTGGGTTCGGCACAGATACGCAGTATTTT,CASSFAGFGTDTQYF
TRBD2,TRBJ2-7,-,TRBV6-5,TGTGCCAGCAGTAAGGGGCCGGCTAGCGGTACCTACGAGCAGTACTTC,CASSKGPASGTYEQYF
-,TRBJ2-2,many,TRBV5-5,TGTGCCAGCAGCTTGGACGGTTACAGGCCGAACACCGGGGAGCTGTTTTTT,CASSLDGYRPNTGELFF
-,TRBJ2-3,many,TRBV7-2,TGTGCCAGCAGCTTTCAGGCGGGCACAGATACGCAGTATTTT,CASSFQAGTDTQYF
-,TRBJ1-2,few,TRBV11-3,TGTGCCAGCAGCTTAGAGGGACACTCGACGGGGACCTTC,CASSLEGHSTGTF
-,TRBJ2-1,-,TRBV15,TGTGCCACCAGCAGAGATAATTCCGCCAGGGAAAAGTTCTTC,CATSRDNSAREKFF
-,TRBJ2-5,-,TRBV19,TGTGCCAGTAGTATAGCCAGGTCAGAGACCCAGTACTTC,CASSIARSETQYF
-,TRBJ2-4,-,TRBV9,TGTGCCAGCAGCCCCCGGAGGGGGGGCGGCCCGTCCGGCAAAAACATTCAGTACTTC,CASSPRRGGGPSGKNIQYF
TRBD2,TRBJ2-1,few,TRBV11-2,TGTGCCAGCAGCTTAAGCTTTTGGACTAGCGGGAAAGACAATGAGCAGTTCTTC,CASSLSFWTSGKDNEQFF
TRBD2,TRBJ2-3,many,TRBV7-9,TGTGCCACCGGCGGGGGAGTCACTGATACGCAGTATTTT,CATGGGVTDTQYF
-,TRBJ1-1,-,TRBV20-1,TGCAGTGTTCAGGGCTTCCAAACTGTCACTGAAGCTTTCTTT,CSVQGFQTVTEAFF
TRBD1,TRBJ2-3,-,TRBV20-1,TGCAGTGCTAGACTCCTACACAGGGGGCGCACAGATACGCAGTATTTT,CSARLLHRGRTDTQYF
TRBD1,TRBJ2-2,many,TRBV4-2,TGTGCCAGCAGCCGCCGACAGGGGGACACCGGGGAGCTGTTTTTT,CASSRRQGDTGELFF
TRBD1,TRBJ2-2,few,TRBV28,TGTGCCAGCGGACAGACAGGGTGGTTCGGTGGGCTGTTTTTT,CASGQTGWFGGLFF
TRBD2,TRBJ2-1,many,TRBV6-2/TRBV6-3,TGTGCCAGCAGTTACTCCTCACGAGGACTAGCGGGGATCAATGAGCAGTTCTTC,CASSYSSRGLAGINEQFF
-,TRBJ2-3,-,TRBV20-1,TGCAGTGCTAGAGATCGCTATCGGTGGGATACGCAGTATTTT,CSARDRYRWDTQYF
TRBD2,TRBJ2-3,few,TRBV20-1,TGCAGTGCCCGGCGGCCTAGCGGGAGTACAGATACGCAGTATTTT,CSARRPSGSTDTQYF
-,TRBJ2-1,-,TRBV19,TGTGCCAGTAAAAGTAGAGATAGCTCCTACAATGAGCAGTTCTTC,CASKSRDSSYNEQFF
-,TRBJ1-2,few,TRBV7-9,TGTGCCAGCAGCTTAGTAGGCAGCGCACTTGGATATGGCTACACCTTC,CASSLVGSALGYGYTF
TRBD1,TRBJ1-2,-,TRBV20-1,TGCAGTGCTCCCGGGACAGGCAACTATGGCTACACCTTC,CSAPGTGNYGYTF
-,TRBJ1-1,-,TRBV18,TGTGCCAGCTCACCCCAGGAGGGGATTAACACTGAAGCTTTCTTT,CASSPQEGINTEAFF
-,TRBJ2-1,-,TRBV5-1,TGCGCCAGCAACCCTGACAGAAAATACAATGAGCAGTTCTTC,CASNPDRKYNEQFF
TRBD1,TRBJ2-1,-,TRBV5-8,TGTGCCAGCAGCTCGGGACAGGGGAACTACAATGAGCAGTTCTTC,CASSSGQGNYNEQFF
TRBD1,TRBJ2-2,-,TRBV18,TGTGCCAGCTCACCACGTGGACAGGGGGACACCGGGGAGCTGTTTTTT,CASSPRGQGDTGELFF
-,TRBJ2-3,many,TRBV15,TGTGCCACAGCCGGAAGCACAGATACGCAGTATTTT,CATAGSTDTQYF
TRBD1,TRBJ1-4,many,TRBV5-1,TGCGCCAGCAGCTTGGCCCAGGGGGATGAAAAACTGTTTTTT,CASSLAQGDEKLFF
-,TRBJ2-3,-,TRBV27,TGTGCCAGCAGTCTCGGTAGGACCTACACAGATACGCAGTATTTT,CASSLGRTYTDTQYF
TRBD2,TRBJ2-7,many,TRBV28,TGTGCCAGCAGGGACTATAGCGGGAACGGCCTCTACGAGCAGTACTTC,CASRDYSGNGLYEQYF
TRBD1,TRBJ1-5,-,TRBV11-2,TGTGCCAGCAGCTTAGTCCCCCCGGGGACAGGGTCCAGTCGGCCCCAGCATTTT,CASSLVPPGTGSSRPQHF
-,TRBJ2-5,-,TRBV7-2,TGTGCCAGCAGCTTAGTCGGCGTCGAATCAGAGACCCAGTACTTC,CASSLVGVESETQYF
TRBD2,TRBJ2-1,-,TRBV24-1,TGTGCCACCAGTGATTTCGGAGCGGGAGGTACCTACAATGAGCAGTTCTTC,CATSDFGAGGTYNEQFF
TRBD2,TRBJ2-1,few,TRBV5-1,TGCGCCAGCAGCTTGACGGGGGGGTTCTACAATGAGCAGTTCTTC,CASSLTGGFYNEQFF
-,TRBJ2-6,few,TRBV5-6,TGTGCCAGCAGCCCCTACGGCAGGTCGGGGGCCAACGTCCTGACTTTC,CASSPYGRSGANVLTF
TRBD2,TRBJ2-3,few,TRBV18,TGTGCCAGCTCACCAGAACGGACTAGCAGAACGCAGTATTTT,CASSPERTSRTQYF
TRBD2,TRBJ2-1,-,TRBV27,TGTGCCAGCAGGGGCGGGACTAGCGTTTACAATGAGCAGTTCTTC,CASRGGTSVYNEQFF
TRBD1,TRBJ2-1,-,TRBV5-6,TGTGCCAGCAGCTTCGAGCCAGGGGGCTCCTACAATGAGCAGTTCTTC,CASSFEPGGSYNEQFF
-,TRBJ2-3,many,TRBV5-1,TGCGCCAGCAGCCAGATGGGGGCGACTAGCACAGATACGCAGTATTTT,CASSQMGATSTDTQYF
TRBD2,TRBJ2-1,few,TRBV20-1,TGCAGTGTCTCGGGTCTAGCGGGATACAATGAGCAGTTCTTC,CSVSGLAGYNEQFF
TRBD2,TRBJ2-5,few,TRBV4-2,TGTGCCAGCAGCGAGACAGGGGGACTAGCGGGAAGATACCAAGAGACCCAGTACTTC,CASSETGGLAGRYQETQYF
-,TRBJ2-7,many,TRBV5-1,TGCGCCAGCAGCTCGACGCTGAGGGAGCAGTACTTC,CASSSTLREQYF
TRBD1,TRBJ1-4,-,TRBV20-1,TGCAGTGCTACCCTCAGACAGGGATCAAATGAAAAACTGTTTTTT,CSATLRQGSNEKLFF
-,TRBJ1-1,few,TRBV11-2,TGTGCCAGCAGCCCTAGGACAGCCCCCAAGGAAGCTTTCTTT,CASSPRTAPKEAFF